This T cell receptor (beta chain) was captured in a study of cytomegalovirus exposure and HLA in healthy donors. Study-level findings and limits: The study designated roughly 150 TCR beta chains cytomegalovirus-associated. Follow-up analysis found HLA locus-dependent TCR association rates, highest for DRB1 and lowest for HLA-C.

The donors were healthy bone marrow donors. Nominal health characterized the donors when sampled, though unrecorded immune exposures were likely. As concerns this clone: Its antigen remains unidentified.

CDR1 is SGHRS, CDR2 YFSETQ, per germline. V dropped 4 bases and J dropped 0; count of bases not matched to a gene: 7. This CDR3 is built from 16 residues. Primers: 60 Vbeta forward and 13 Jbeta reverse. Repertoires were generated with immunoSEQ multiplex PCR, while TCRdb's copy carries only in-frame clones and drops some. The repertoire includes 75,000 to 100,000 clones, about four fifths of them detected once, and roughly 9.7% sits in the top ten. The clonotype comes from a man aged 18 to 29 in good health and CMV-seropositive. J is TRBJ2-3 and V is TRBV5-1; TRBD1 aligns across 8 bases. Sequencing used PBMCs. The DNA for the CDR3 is TGCGCCAGCAGCGGATCACAGGGGGGTAGCACAGATACGCAGTATTTT. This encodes CASSGSQGGSTDTQYF.